This T cell receptor (beta chain) came from a study of T cells in Graves' hyperthyroidism and ophthalmopathy. Study-level results: Most thyroid clonotypes that were expanded above 0.001 also turned up in blood.

This sample holds PBMCs from less than 11 ml fresh peripheral blood. Per the germline V gene, CDR1 is DFQATT and CDR2 is SNEGSKA (reference sequence). The CDR3 totals 11 residues. V was shortened by 3 bases and J by 9 bases, with 9 bases between the two germline ends. This clonotype is categorized as medium-sized. No antigen is known for it. TCR beta CDR3 regions were amplified from RNA transcripts. Researchers ran a first-round RT-PCR on the TCR CDR3 using the HTBI primer set. MiXCR, applied by TCRdb to the multiplex PCR reads, yields one record per CDR3 protein. The sample consists of around 35,000 distinct CDR3 sequences, around half of them appearing once.

The sequencing sample was made of blood. The chain combines TRBV20-1 with TRBJ2-1; no clear D gene. The TCR comes from a man aged 40-49 years with Graves' ophthalmopathy. The CDR3 sequence is CSASTRREQFF. The CDR3 coding sequence is TGCAGTGCTAGTACAAGGCGTGAGCAGTTCTTC.